These 19 T cell receptor beta chains share one sample of origin, sequenced in a study of T cell repertoires in ileal Crohn's disease. The table came from immunoSEQ multiplex PCR; TCRdb's copy has only in-frame clones and leaves some out. The sample lists 3,400 or so clones, approximately 91% seen once, with approximately 4.5% in the top ten. Sequencing input: ileal tissue. The receptors originated from an adult with Crohn's disease.

This chain connects TRBV7-6 to TRBJ1-1; TRBD1 aligns across 7 bases. V lost 1 base, J lost 6 bases, and 8 bases stayed unmatched. CDR3 length: 15 residues. CDR1 SGHVS and CDR2 FNYEAQ come from the germline V gene. CDR3 amino acids: CASSLDRQGQAEAFF. CDR3 sequence (DNA): TGTGCCAGCAGCTTAGACCGACAGGGACAAGCTGAAGCTTTCTTT.

The chain joins TRBV5-5 to TRBJ2-1; no firm D call. CDR1 and CDR2 (germline): SGHKS, YYEKEE (reference sequence). CDR3 length equals 14 residues. V dropped 4 bases and J dropped 10 bases, with 18 bases sitting between them. This CDR3 reads CASSRSSGLREQFF. The DNA of the CDR3 is TGTGCCAGCAGCCGTTCATCTGGCTTGAGGGAGCAGTTCTTC.

V gene TRBV5-1 combines with J gene TRBJ2-2; D remains unclear. Trimming shortened V by 0 bases and J by 2 bases, and 5 bases separated the two germline ends. The CDR3 runs to 14 residues. In germline, CDR1 is SGHRS, CDR2 YFSETQ. DNA of the CDR3: TGCGCCAGCAGCTTGGGATCAAACACCGGGGAGCTGTTTTTT. It codes for CASSLGSNTGELFF.

The rearrangement links TRBV19 to TRBJ2-2, with a tentative D call TRBD2 (6 bases). Trimming stripped 1 base from V and 0 bases from J, with 6 bases between. CDR1 and CDR2 from the germline V gene are LNHDA and SQIVND (reference sequence). The CDR3 has 15 amino acids. This CDR3 reads CASSIGTTNTGELFF. Written as DNA, the CDR3 is TGTGCCAGTAGTATAGGGACTACGAACACCGGGGAGCTGTTTTTT.

This rearrangement joins TRBV18 to TRBJ1-2; no clear D gene. The CDR3 sequence is 15 residues long. CDR1 is KGHSH, CDR2 LQKENI, per germline. Trimming cost V 0 bases and J 8 bases, with 16 bases left between them. The CDR3 coding sequence is TGTGCCAGCTCACCACCGAGCAGCCTTGGCGGGGGCTACACCTTC. Amino acid sequence: CASSPPSSLGGGYTF.

This sequence joins TRBV6-5 and TRBJ1-2; maybe TRBD1 (5 bases). The CDR3 totals 14 residues. Germline CDR1 is MNHEY and CDR2 is SVGAGI. With 0 bases removed from V and 2 bases from J, the gap between germline ends came to 7 bases. DNA for the CDR3: TGTGCCAGCAGTTACTCGGGGCTGAACTATGGCTACACCTTC. Translating gives CASSYSGLNYGYTF.

The rearrangement joins TRBV27 to TRBJ2-1; the D gene could be TRBD1 or TRBD2 (6 bases each). Trimming removed 1 base from V and 6 bases from J, with 13 bases in between. The germline CDR1 and CDR2 sequences are MNHEY and SMNVEV (reference sequence). The CDR3 covers 15 residues. CDR3: CASSLLGARGNEQFF. CDR3 nucleotides: TGTGCCAGCAGTTTATTGGGGGCGCGGGGCAATGAGCAGTTCTTC.

The rearrangement uses TRBV28 and TRBJ1-4; no definite D call. CDR3 length: 13 amino acids. With 6 bases removed from V and 8 bases from J, the gap between germline ends came to 13 bases. The germline V gene encodes CDR1 MDHEN and CDR2 SYDVKM. The CDR3 loop reads CASSPFPREKLFF. In nucleotides, the CDR3 is TGTGCCAGCAGCCCCTTTCCTAGGGAAAAACTGTTTTTT.

The V and J genes are TRBV5-4 and TRBJ2-2; the D gene is possibly TRBD1 (5 bases). Per germline, CDR1 SGHNT and CDR2 YYREEE (reference sequence). The CDR3 sequence is 16 residues long. The V end lost 0 bases, the J end lost 4 bases, and 13 bases lay between the germline ends. The CDR3 here is CASSLGWGQVTGELFF. CDR3 nucleotides: TGTGCCAGCAGCTTGGGCTGGGGCCAGGTCACCGGGGAGCTGTTTTTT.

The rearrangement joins TRBV7-6 to TRBJ2-3; D remains ambiguous. Trimming stripped 8 bases from V and 1 base from J, with 10 bases between. CDR3 length equals 13 residues. Germline V gives CDR1 SGHVS, CDR2 FNYEAQ. CDR3 sequence (DNA): TGTGCCAGCGCTCGCACCCGCACAGATACGCAGTATTTT. This codes for CASARTRTDTQYF.

The V call is TRBV28, the J call TRBJ1-3, with D possibly matching TRBD1 (5 bases). Between the trimmed V and J ends, which lost 3 bases and 0 bases, there was a span of 15 bases. Germline V gene sequence: CDR1 MDHEN, CDR2 SYDVKM. The CDR3 extends over 17 amino acids. The CDR3 nucleotides read TGTGCCAGCAGTTTGGTGGCCAGGGCGAACTCTGGAAACACCATATATTTT. It specifies CASSLVARANSGNTIYF.

This clone came up once. V gene TRBV28 combines with J gene TRBJ2-1; TRBD2 aligns across 13 bases. Trimming took 7 bases from V and 8 from J; bases not matched to a gene: 2. Germline values: CDR1 MDHEN, CDR2 SYDVKM. This CDR3 contains 13 residues. CDR3 in amino acids: CASKLAGGHEQFF. The CDR3 DNA sequence: TGTGCCAGCAAACTAGCGGGAGGGCATGAGCAGTTCTTC.

This clone was found once. The V and J genes are TRBV10-1 and TRBJ2-1, with 9 bases that match TRBD1. J lost 8 bases, V lost 4 bases, and 9 bases had no gene match. The CDR3 runs 15 residues. The germline V gene has CDR1 WNHNN and CDR2 SYGVQD (reference sequence). CDR3 protein: CASSAIGTGRDEQFF. The CDR3 region has the DNA TGCGCCAGCAGTGCGATTGGGACAGGGAGAGATGAGCAGTTCTTC.

This chain connects TRBV7-6 to TRBJ1-6, with D possibly being TRBD1 (5 bases). The CDR3 has 19 amino acids. V lost 5 bases to trimming and J lost 0 bases, with 20 bases between them. Germline lookup yields CDR1 SGHVS and CDR2 FNYEAQ. The CDR3 loop is CASSPRLRGGSSYNSPLHF. For the CDR3, the DNA is TGTGCCAGCAGCCCCCGTTTGAGGGGAGGGAGCTCCTATAATTCACCCCTCCACTTT. Full variable domain (outside the CDR3, taken from reference TRBV7-6 and TRBJ1-6): GAGVSQSPRYKVTKRGQDVALRCDPISGHVSLYWYRQALGQGPEFLTYFNYEAQQDKSGLPNDRFSAERPEGSISTLTIQRTEQRDSAMYRCASSPRLRGGSSYNSPLHFGNGTRLTVT.

The CDR3 nucleotides read TGTGCCGTTTCACGGTTGGGGGGGGCGCCCCCAAACTATGGCTACACCTTC. Amino acid sequence: CAVSRLGGAPPNYGYTF. This chain uses TRBV19 with TRBJ1-2; D is perhaps TRBD1 (6 bases). Germline V CDR1 and CDR2: LNHDA, SQIVND (reference sequence). This CDR3 is built from 17 residues. Trimming stripped 11 bases from V and 2 bases from J, with 27 bases between.

The V gene is TRBV5-4, the J gene TRBJ2-7, with 11 bases that match TRBD2. CDR1 SGHNT and CDR2 YYREEE come from the germline V gene (reference sequence). V lost 2 bases, J lost 0 bases, and 1 base stayed unmatched. The CDR3 is 15 residues long. The chain's CDR3 is CASSLTSGSSYEQYF. Written as DNA, the CDR3 is TGTGCCAGCAGCTTAACTAGCGGGAGCTCCTACGAGCAGTACTTC.

V gene TRBV7-2 combines with J gene TRBJ2-1; 7 bases map to TRBD2. CDR3 length: 15 residues. Germline V lookup: CDR1 SGHTA, CDR2 FQGNSA. Trimming cost V 5 bases and J 5 bases; bases outside gene matches: 9. CDR3 in amino acids: CASSRDGRGDNEQFF. CDR3 DNA: TGTGCCAGCAGCAGGGACGGCCGGGGGGACAATGAGCAGTTCTTC.

The chain recombines TRBV10-1 with TRBJ2-7; either TRBD1 or TRBD2 may supply D (5 bases each). The germline gives CDR1 WNHNN, CDR2 SYGVQD (reference sequence). Trimming cost V 6 bases and J 3 bases, with 9 bases left between them. There are 12 residues in the CDR3. This chain's CDR3 is CASSGTGYEQYF. In nucleotides, the CDR3 is TGCGCCAGCAGCGGGACGGGCTACGAGCAGTACTTC.

The chain links TRBV11-2 to TRBJ2-1; TRBD1 agrees at 8 bases. From germline, CDR1 is SGHAT and CDR2 FQNNGV. The CDR3 covers 13 residues. Losses at the gene ends were 5 bases for V and 7 bases for J; bases not matched to a gene: 4. CDR3 bases: TGTGCCAGCAGCAAGGACAGGGCAAATGAGCAGTTCTTC. This translates into CASSKDRANEQFF.